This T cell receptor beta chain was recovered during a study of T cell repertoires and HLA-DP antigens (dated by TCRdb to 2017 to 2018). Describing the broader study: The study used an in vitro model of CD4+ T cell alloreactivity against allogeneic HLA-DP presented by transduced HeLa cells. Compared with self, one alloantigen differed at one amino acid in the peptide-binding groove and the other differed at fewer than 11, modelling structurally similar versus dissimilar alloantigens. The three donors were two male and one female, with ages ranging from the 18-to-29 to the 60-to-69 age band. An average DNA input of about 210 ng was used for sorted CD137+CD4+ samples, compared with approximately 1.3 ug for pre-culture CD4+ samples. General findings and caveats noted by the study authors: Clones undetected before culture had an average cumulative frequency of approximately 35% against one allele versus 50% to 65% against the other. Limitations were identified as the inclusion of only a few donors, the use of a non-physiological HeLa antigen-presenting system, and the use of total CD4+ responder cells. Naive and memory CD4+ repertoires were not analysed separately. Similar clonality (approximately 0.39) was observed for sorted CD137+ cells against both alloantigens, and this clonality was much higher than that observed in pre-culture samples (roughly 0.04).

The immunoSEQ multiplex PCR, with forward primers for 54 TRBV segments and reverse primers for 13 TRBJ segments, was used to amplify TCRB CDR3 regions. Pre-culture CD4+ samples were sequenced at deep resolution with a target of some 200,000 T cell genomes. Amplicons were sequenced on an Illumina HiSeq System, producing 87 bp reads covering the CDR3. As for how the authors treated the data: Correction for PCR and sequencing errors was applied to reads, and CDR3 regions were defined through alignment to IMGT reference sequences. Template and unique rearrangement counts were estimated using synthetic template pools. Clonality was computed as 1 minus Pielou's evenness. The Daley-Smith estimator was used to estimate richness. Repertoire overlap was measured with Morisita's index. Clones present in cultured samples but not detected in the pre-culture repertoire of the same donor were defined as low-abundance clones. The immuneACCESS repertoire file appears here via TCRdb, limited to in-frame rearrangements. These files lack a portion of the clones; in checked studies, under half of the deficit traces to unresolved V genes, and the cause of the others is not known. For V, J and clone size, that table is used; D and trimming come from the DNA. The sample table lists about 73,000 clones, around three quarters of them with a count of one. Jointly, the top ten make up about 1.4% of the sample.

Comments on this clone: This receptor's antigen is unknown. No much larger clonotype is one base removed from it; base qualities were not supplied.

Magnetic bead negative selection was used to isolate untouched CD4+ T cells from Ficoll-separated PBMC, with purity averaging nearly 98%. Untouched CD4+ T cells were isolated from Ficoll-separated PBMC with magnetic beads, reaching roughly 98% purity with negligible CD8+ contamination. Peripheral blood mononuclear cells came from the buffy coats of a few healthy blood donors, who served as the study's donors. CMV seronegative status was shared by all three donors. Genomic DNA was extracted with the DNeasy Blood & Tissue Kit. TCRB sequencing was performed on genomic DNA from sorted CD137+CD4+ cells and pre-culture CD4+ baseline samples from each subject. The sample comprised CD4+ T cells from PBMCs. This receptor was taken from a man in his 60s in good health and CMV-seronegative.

Here is the DNA: TGTGCCAGCAGCCCGGGACAGTCCTACGAGCAGTACTTC. Translated, it gives CASSPGQSYEQYF. Recombination joined TRBV5-8 with TRBJ2-7; 7 central nucleotides agree with TRBD1. The germline V gene yields SGHTS for CDR1 and YDEGEE for CDR2. The CDR3 sequence holds 13 residues, the cysteine and phenylalanine included. Left in the record is the CDR3 DNA by itself, 39 bases read in frame from the first base. After removal of 4 bases from V and 1 base from J, the junction retains 2 bases not matched to a gene.